Following are 20 T cell receptor beta chains from one sample sequenced in a study of blood T cell repertoires in COVID-19. Produced via immunoSEQ multiplex PCR; TCRdb's table is partial and in-frame only. The table shows around 170,000 clones, with approximately 80% occurring only once. Sequencing was done on a sample of peripheral blood. Source of these receptors: a human donor in a cohort sampled during active COVID-19.

This clone was observed once. The chain carries TRBV12-3 or TRBV12-4 and TRBJ1-2; 7 positions match TRBD1. With V trimmed by 9 bases and J by 4 bases, 8 bases remained unmatched. CDR3 size: 13 residues. The CDR3 loop is CASTGEWGYGYTF. As DNA, the CDR3 is TGTGCCAGTACAGGGGAGTGGGGCTATGGCTACACCTTC.

The V gene is TRBV27, the J gene TRBJ1-1; TRBD1 aligns across 8 bases. V lost 4 bases, J lost 8 bases, and 9 bases stayed unmatched. CDR1 is MNHEY, CDR2 SMNVEV, per germline (reference sequence). The CDR3 loop spans 14 amino acids. The CDR3 bases are TGTGCCAGCAGTTCTTTTACCGACAGGGGCGAAGCTTTCTTT. This gives the protein CASSSFTDRGEAFF.

The chain has TRBV9 and TRBJ1-3; the match to TRBD1 covers 7 bases. CDR1 SGDLS and CDR2 YYNGEE come from the germline V gene. The V gene end was trimmed by 4 bases and the J gene end by 2 bases; junction bases not matched to a gene: 6. The CDR3 loop spans 15 amino acids. The CDR3 sequence is CASSPIDRAGNTIYF. CDR3 DNA sequence: TGTGCCAGCAGCCCTATTGACAGGGCTGGAAACACCATATATTTT.

CDR3 bases: TGTGCCAGCTCACCACGGCAGGGGGGAGGAATCGAGCAGTACTTC. This gives the protein CASSPRQGGGIEQYF. This rearrangement joins TRBV18 to TRBJ2-7; possibly TRBD1 for D (7 bases). This CDR3 comprises 15 residues. V was cut by 1 base and J by 6 bases, with 16 bases left in between. Germline V CDR1 and CDR2: KGHSH, LQKENI.

The V and J genes are TRBV2 and TRBJ2-3, with 16 bases that match TRBD2. Germline V gene data show CDR1 as SNHLY and CDR2 as FYNNEI. J lost 3 bases, V lost 6 bases, and 6 bases had no gene match. This CDR3 comprises 17 residues. The CDR3 sequence is CASRTGTSGRATDTQYF. In nucleotides, the CDR3 is TGTGCCAGCAGAACCGGGACTAGCGGGAGGGCAACAGATACGCAGTATTTT. Full variable domain (remainder filled in from reference TRBV2 and TRBJ2-3): EPEVTQTPSHQVTQMGQEVILRCVPISNHLYFYWYRQILGQKVEFLVSFYNNEISEKSEIFDDQFSVERPDGSNFTLKIRSTKLEDSAMYFCASRTGTSGRATDTQYFGPGTRLTVL.

A single count supports this clone. CDR3: CASSQDPGTGHQETQYF. The CDR3 DNA follows: TGCGCCAGCAGCCAAGATCCCGGGACAGGGCACCAAGAGACCCAGTACTTC. The V call is TRBV4-3, the J call TRBJ2-5, with 9 nucleotides matching TRBD1. The CDR3 is 17 residues long. J gave up 0 bases and V 0 bases, and 5 bases lay outside the gene matches. The germline V gene has CDR1 LGHNA and CDR2 YSLEER.

J is TRBJ1-1 and V is TRBV28; D ambiguous. Germline CDR1 reads MDHEN; CDR2 reads SYDVKM. This CDR3 region has 14 residues. The V end was cut by 2 bases, the J end by 0 bases, with 7 bases between. This chain's CDR3 is CASSLGQMNTEAFF. In nucleotides, the CDR3 is TGTGCCAGCAGTTTAGGGCAGATGAACACTGAAGCTTTCTTT.

This chain joins TRBV19 and TRBJ2-7, with 7 bases that match TRBD1. The CDR3 has 16 residues. Germline V CDR1 and CDR2: LNHDA, SQIVND (reference sequence). J lost 2 bases, V lost 3 bases, and 10 bases had no gene match. This CDR3 is CASSISPARGTYEQYF. CDR3 sequence (DNA): TGTGCCAGTAGTATCTCCCCGGCCAGGGGGACCTACGAGCAGTACTTC.

The CDR3, as DNA: TGTGCCAGTAGTAGAGGGCTTTCTAACTATGGCTACACCTTC. This codes for CASSRGLSNYGYTF. The rearrangement joins TRBV19 to TRBJ1-2; D is uncertain. This CDR3 is built from 14 residues. The ends were cut back, 4 bases at V and 0 bases at J, with 9 bases in the middle. Per germline, CDR1 LNHDA and CDR2 SQIVND (reference sequence).

The rearrangement uses TRBV5-1 and TRBJ2-7; unclear D gene. The CDR3 is made up of 11 amino acids. Germline V gene data show CDR1 as SGHRS and CDR2 as YFSETQ. Trimming cost V 5 bases and J 2 bases, with 5 bases left between them. As DNA, the CDR3 is TGCGCCAGCAGTGAGACCTACGAGCAGTACTTC. Protein sequence: CASSETYEQYF.

CDR3 bases: TGTGCCAGCAGCCAAGGGACAGTGAACACTGAAGCTTTCTTT. Its translation: CASSQGTVNTEAFF. This chain links TRBV3-1 (or the pseudogene TRBV3-2) with TRBJ1-1, with TRBD1 as a possible D gene (6 bases). V dropped 1 base and J dropped 0 bases, with 6 bases sitting between them. Looked up from germline, CDR1 is LGHDT and CDR2 is YNNKEL (reference sequence). CDR3 length: 14 amino acids.

The chain links TRBV7-3 to TRBJ2-1, with D perhaps TRBD2 (5 bases). V gave up 2 bases and J gave up 6 bases, with 11 bases separating them. CDR3 length equals 14 residues. Germline V gene lookup returns CDR1 SGHTA and CDR2 FQGTGA. This chain's CDR3 is CASSLGQAGNEQFF. The DNA of the CDR3 is TGTGCCAGCAGCTTAGGGCAGGCGGGCAATGAGCAGTTCTTC.

This clone was seen only once. The rearrangement joins TRBV12-3 or TRBV12-4 to TRBJ2-7, with 8 nucleotides matching TRBD2. This CDR3 spans 12 amino acids. Trimming took 7 bases from V and 6 from J; bases not matched to a gene: 5. This CDR3 reads CASTSGGSEQYF. In DNA form, the CDR3 reads TGTGCCAGCACCTCGGGGGGGAGCGAGCAGTACTTC.

V is TRBV9 and J is TRBJ1-4; TRBD1 aligns across 10 bases. CDR1 and CDR2 (germline): SGDLS, YYNGEE. This CDR3 contains 14 residues. With 4 bases clipped from V and 14 bases from J, the junction kept 11 bases outside the gene matches. The CDR3 DNA reads TGTGCCAGCAGCCCCCGGACAGGGGGGTCTCTGCTGTTTTTT. It translates to CASSPRTGGSLLFF. Combining the CDR3 with reference TRBV9 and TRBJ1-4 gives the whole variable domain DSGVTQTPKHLITATGQRVTLRCSPRSGDLSVYWYQQSLDQGLQFLIQYYNGEERAKGNILERFSAQQFPDLHSELNLSSLELGDSALYFCASSPRTGGSLLFFGSGTQLSVL.

The chain links TRBV9 to TRBJ2-7; D perhaps matches TRBD2 (5 bases). CDR3 length equals 16 residues. Germline CDR1 reads SGDLS; CDR2 reads YYNGEE. With 0 bases removed from V and 0 bases from J, the gap between germline ends came to 13 bases. CDR3 sequence reads: CASSVDYRAVSYEQYF. The CDR3, as DNA: TGTGCCAGCAGCGTAGATTACAGAGCGGTCTCCTACGAGCAGTACTTC.

The rearrangement joins TRBV3-1 (or the pseudogene TRBV3-2) to TRBJ2-5; D may be TRBD2 (6 bases). CDR1 and CDR2 (germline): LGHDT, YNNKEL (reference sequence). Trimming stripped 1 base from V and 5 bases from J, with 11 bases between. This CDR3 is 14 amino acids long. CDR3 coding DNA: TGTGCCAGCAGCCAAGGTGGGAGGTTGGAGACCCAGTACTTC. Protein sequence: CASSQGGRLETQYF.

This chain joins TRBV5-1 and TRBJ2-7; D perhaps matches TRBD2 (6 bases). Trimming shortened V by 5 bases and J by 3 bases, and 18 bases separated the two germline ends. CDR3 length: 15 amino acids. The germline V gene has CDR1 SGHRS and CDR2 YFSETQ. The CDR3 DNA sequence: TGCGCCAGCAGTTTCGACAGTGGGGGGAACTACGAGCAGTACTTC. Translating it yields CASSFDSGGNYEQYF.

The chain has TRBV5-4 and TRBJ2-7; 9 bases map to TRBD1. J gave up 6 bases and V 0 bases, and 10 bases lay outside the gene matches. This CDR3 is built from 16 residues. Germline CDR1 SGHNT, CDR2 YYREEE (reference sequence). CDR3 sequence reads: CASSLEPGQGLLEQYF. The CDR3 DNA sequence: TGTGCCAGCAGCTTGGAACCGGGACAGGGACTGCTCGAGCAGTACTTC.

In this sample, this clone turned up a few times. The genes are TRBV5-5 and TRBJ1-2; 10 positions match TRBD1. Germline trimming cut 6 bases from V and 0 bases from J; bases unmatched to any gene: 2. CDR3 length: 14 amino acids. Germline CDR1 SGHKS, CDR2 YYEKEE (reference sequence). CDR3 protein: CASTGQGTNYGYTF. DNA of the CDR3: TGTGCCAGCACGGGACAGGGGACTAACTATGGCTACACCTTC.

The J gene is TRBJ2-7, the V gene TRBV5-4, with D possibly matching TRBD1 (6 bases). The V gene lost 0 bases and the J gene lost 2 bases, with 12 bases spanning the gap. This CDR3 is 15 amino acids long. Germline V gene lookup returns CDR1 SGHNT and CDR2 YYREEE (reference sequence). Written as DNA, the CDR3 is TGTGCCAGCAGCTTGGCCGGACAGTTTCCCTACGAGCAGTACTTC. Its translation is CASSLAGQFPYEQYF.